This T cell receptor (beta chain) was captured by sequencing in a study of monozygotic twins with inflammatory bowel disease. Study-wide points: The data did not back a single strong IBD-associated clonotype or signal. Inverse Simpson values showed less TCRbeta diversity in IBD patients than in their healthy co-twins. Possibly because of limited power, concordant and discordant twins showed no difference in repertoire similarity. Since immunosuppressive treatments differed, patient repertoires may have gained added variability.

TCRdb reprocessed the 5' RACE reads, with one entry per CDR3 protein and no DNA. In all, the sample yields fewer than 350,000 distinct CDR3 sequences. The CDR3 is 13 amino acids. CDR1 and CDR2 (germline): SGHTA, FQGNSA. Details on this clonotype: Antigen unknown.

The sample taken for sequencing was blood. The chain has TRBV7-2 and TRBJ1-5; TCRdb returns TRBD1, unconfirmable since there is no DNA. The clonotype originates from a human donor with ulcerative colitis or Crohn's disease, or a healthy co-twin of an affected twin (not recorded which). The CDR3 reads CASSPEQDQPQHF.